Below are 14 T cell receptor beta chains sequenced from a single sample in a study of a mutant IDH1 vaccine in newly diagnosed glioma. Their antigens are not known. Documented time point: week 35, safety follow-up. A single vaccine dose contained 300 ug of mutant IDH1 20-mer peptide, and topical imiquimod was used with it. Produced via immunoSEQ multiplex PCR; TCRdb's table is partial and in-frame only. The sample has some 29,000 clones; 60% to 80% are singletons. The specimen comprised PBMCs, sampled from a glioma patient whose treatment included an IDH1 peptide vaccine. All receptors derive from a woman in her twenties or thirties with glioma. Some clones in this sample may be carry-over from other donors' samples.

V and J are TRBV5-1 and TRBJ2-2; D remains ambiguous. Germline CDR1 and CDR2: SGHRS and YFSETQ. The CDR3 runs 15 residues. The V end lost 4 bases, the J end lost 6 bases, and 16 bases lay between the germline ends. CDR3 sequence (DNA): TGCGCCAGCAGCCCCCTGCGAAAATCCCCCGGGGAGCTGTTTTTT. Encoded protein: CASSPLRKSPGELFF.

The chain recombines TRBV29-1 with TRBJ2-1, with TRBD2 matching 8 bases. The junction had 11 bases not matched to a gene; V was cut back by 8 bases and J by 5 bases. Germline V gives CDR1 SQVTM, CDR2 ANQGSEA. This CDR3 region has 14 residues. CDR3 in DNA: TGCAGCTCCTCCGGGGGGGAATACCACAATGAGCAGTTCTTC. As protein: CSSSGGEYHNEQFF.

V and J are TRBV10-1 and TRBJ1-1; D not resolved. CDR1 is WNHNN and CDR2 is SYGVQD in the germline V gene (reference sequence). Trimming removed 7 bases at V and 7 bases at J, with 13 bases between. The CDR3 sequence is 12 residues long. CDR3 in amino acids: CASKDSDGEAFF. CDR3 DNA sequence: TGCGCCAGCAAGGATTCGGACGGTGAAGCTTTCTTT.

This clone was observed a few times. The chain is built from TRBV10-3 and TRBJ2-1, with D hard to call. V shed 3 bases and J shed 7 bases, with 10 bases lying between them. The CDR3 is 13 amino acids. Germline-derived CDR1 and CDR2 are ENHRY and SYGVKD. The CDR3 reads CAISDSRRNEQFF. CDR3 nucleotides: TGTGCCATCAGTGATAGTCGCCGGAATGAGCAGTTCTTC.

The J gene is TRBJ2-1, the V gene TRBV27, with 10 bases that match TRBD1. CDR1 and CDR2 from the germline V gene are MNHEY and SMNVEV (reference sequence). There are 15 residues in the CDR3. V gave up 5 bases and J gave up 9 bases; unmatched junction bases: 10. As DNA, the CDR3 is TGTGCCAGCAGTCCGTGGGACAGGGGTCGGGTTGAGCAGTTCTTC. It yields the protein CASSPWDRGRVEQFF.

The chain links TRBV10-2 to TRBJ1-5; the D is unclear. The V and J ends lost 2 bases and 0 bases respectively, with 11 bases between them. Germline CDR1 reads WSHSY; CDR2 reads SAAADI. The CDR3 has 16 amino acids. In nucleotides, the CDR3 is TGCGCCAGCAGTGAGGCCAGCCCTTATAGCAATCAGCCCCAGCATTTT. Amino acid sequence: CASSEASPYSNQPQHF.

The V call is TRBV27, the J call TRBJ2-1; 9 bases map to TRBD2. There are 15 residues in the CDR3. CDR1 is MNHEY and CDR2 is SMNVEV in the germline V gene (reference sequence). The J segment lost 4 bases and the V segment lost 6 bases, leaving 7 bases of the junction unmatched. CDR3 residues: CASSPTSGAYNEQFF. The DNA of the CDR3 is TGTGCCAGCAGCCCGACTAGCGGAGCTTACAATGAGCAGTTCTTC.

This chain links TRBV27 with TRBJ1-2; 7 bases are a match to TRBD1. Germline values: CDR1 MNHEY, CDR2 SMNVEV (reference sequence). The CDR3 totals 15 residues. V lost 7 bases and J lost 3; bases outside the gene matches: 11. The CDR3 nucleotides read TGTGCCAGCACCCGAAGTGGGACAGATCACTATGGCTACACCTTC. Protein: CASTRSGTDHYGYTF.

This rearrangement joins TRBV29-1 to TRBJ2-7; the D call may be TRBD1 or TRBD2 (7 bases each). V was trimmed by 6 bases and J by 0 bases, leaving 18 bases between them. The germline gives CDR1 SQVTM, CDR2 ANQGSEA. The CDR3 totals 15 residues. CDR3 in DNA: TGCAGCGTCTCTGGGGGGGGACAGAACTCCTACGAGCAGTACTTC. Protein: CSVSGGGQNSYEQYF.

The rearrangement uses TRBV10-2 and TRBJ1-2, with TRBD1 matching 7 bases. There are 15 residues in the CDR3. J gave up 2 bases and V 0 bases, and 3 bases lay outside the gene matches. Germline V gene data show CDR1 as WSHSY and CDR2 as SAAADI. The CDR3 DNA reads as TGCGCCAGCAGTGAGTCTTTGACAGGGAACTATGGCTACACCTTC. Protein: CASSESLTGNYGYTF.

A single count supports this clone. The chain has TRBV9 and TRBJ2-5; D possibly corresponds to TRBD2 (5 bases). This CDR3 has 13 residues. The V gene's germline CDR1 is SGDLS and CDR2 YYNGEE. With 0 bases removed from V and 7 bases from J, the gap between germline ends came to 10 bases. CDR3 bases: TGTGCCAGCAGCGTAGCCAGCGAGGGGACCCAGTACTTC. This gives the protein CASSVASEGTQYF.

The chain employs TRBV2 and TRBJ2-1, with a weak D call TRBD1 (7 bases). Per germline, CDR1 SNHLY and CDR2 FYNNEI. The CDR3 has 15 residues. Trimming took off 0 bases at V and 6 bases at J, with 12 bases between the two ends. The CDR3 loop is CASSEAGGQINEQFF. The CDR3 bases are TGTGCCAGCAGTGAAGCGGGGGGACAGATCAATGAGCAGTTCTTC.

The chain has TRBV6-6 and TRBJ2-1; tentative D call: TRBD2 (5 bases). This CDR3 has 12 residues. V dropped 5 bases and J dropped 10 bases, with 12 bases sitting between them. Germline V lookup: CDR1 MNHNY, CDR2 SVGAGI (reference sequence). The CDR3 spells CASSTFLAEQFF. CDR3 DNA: TGTGCCAGCAGTACCTTTCTAGCCGAGCAGTTCTTC.

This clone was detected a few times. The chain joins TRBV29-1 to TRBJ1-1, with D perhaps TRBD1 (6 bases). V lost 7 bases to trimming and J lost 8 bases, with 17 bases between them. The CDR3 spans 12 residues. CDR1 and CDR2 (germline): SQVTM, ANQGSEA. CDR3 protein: CSAEATGWEAFF. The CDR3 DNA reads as TGCAGCGCCGAGGCGACAGGTTGGGAAGCTTTCTTT.